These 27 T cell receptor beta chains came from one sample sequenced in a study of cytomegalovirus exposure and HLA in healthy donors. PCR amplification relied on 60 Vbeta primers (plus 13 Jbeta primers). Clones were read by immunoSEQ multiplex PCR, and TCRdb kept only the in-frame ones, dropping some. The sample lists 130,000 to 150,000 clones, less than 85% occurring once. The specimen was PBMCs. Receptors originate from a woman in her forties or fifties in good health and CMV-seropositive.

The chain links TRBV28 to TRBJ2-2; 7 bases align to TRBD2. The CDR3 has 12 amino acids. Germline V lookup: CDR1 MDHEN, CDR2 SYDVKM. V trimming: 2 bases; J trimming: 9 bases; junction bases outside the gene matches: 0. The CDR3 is CASSLSGRELFF. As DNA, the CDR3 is TGTGCCAGCAGTTTAAGCGGGAGGGAGCTGTTTTTT.

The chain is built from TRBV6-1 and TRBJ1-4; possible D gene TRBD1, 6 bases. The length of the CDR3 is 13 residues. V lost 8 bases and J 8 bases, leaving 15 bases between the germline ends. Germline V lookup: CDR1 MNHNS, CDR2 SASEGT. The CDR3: CASVIQGWEKLFF. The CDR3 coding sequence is TGTGCCAGCGTAATACAGGGTTGGGAAAAACTGTTTTTT.

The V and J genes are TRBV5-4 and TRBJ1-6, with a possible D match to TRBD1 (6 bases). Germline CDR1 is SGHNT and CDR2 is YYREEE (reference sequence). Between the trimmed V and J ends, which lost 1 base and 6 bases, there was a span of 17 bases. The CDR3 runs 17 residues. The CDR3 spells CASSLSAGATSNSPLHF. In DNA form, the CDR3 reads TGTGCCAGCAGCTTGTCGGCGGGGGCGACATCTAATTCACCCCTCCACTTT.

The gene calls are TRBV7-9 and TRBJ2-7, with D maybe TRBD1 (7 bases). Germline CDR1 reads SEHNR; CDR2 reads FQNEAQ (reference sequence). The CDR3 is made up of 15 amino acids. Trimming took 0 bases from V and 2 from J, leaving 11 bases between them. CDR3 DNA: TGTGCCAGCAGCTTAGCGACAGGGAGGCCCTACGAGCAGTACTTC. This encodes CASSLATGRPYEQYF.

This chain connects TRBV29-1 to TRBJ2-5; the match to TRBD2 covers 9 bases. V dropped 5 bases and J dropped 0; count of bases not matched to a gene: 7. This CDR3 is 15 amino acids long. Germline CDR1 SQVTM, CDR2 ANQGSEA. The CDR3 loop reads CSVKFSSGDQETQYF. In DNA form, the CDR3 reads TGCAGCGTTAAATTTTCTAGCGGGGACCAAGAGACCCAGTACTTC. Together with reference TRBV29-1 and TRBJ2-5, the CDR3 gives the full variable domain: SAVISQKPSRDICQRGTSLTIQCQVDSQVTMMFWYRQQPGQSLTLIATANQGSEATYESGFVIDKFPISRPNLTFSTLTVSNMSPEDSSIYLCSVKFSSGDQETQYFGPGTRLLVL.

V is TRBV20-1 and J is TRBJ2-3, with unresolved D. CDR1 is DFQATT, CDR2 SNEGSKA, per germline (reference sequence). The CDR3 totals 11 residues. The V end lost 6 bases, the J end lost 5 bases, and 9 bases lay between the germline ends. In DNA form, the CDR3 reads TGCAGTGCCCCTCTTATAGATACGCAGTATTTT. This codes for CSAPLIDTQYF.

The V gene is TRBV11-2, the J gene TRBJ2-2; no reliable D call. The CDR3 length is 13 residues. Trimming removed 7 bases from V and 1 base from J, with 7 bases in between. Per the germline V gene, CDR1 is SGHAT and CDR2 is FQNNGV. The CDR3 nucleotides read TGTGCCAGCATGCGGCTGAACACCGGGGAGCTGTTTTTT. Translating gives CASMRLNTGELFF.

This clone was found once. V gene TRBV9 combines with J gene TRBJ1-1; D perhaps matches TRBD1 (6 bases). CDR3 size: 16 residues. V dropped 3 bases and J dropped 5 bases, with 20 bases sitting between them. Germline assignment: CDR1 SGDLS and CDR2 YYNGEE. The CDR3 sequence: CASSGSGAPLLTEAFF. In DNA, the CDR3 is TGTGCCAGCAGCGGATCAGGGGCCCCTCTCCTAACTGAAGCTTTCTTT.

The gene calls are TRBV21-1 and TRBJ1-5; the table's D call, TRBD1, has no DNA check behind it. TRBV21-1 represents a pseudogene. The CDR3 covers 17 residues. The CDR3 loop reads CASSGEAVQETNQPQHF. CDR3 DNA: TGTGCCAGCAGCGGTGAGGCGGTACAGGAGACCAATCAGCCCCAGCATTTT.

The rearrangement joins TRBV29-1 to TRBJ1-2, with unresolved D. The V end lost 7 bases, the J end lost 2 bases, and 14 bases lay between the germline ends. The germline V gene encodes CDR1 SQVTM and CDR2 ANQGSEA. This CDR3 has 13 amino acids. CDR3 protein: CSGWTGGNYGYTF. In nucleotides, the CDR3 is TGCAGCGGTTGGACTGGTGGGAACTATGGCTACACCTTC.

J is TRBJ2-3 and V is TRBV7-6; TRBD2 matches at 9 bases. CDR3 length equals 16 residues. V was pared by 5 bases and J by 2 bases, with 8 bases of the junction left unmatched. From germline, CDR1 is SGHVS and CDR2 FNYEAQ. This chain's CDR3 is CASSQSIAGATDTQYF. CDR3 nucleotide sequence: TGTGCCAGCAGCCAGAGTATAGCGGGGGCCACAGATACGCAGTATTTT.

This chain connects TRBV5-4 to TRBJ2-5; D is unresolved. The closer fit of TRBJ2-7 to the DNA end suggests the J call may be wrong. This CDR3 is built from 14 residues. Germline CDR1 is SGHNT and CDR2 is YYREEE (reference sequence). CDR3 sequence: CASSLGRVNYEQYF. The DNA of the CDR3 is TGTGCCAGCAGCTTAGGCAGAGTAAACTACGAGCAGTACTTC.

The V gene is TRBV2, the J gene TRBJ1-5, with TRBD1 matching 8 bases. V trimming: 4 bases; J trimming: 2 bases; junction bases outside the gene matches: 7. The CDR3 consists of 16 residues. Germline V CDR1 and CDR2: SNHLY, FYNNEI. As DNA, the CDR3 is TGTGCCAGCAGTGCAACAGGGGGGGGTGGCAATCAGCCCCAGCATTTT. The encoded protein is CASSATGGGGNQPQHF.

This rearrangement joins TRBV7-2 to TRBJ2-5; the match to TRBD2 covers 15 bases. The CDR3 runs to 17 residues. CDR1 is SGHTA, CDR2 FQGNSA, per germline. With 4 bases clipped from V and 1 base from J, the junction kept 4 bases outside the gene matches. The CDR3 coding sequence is TGTGCCAGCAGCTATGGACTAGCGGGGGGGACCCAAGAGACCCAGTACTTC. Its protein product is CASSYGLAGGTQETQYF. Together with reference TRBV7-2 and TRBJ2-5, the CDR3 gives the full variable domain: GAGVSQSPSNKVTEKGKDVELRCDPISGHTALYWYRQSLGQGLEFLIYFQGNSAPDKSGLPSDRFSAERTGGSVSTLTIQRTQQEDSAVYLCASSYGLAGGTQETQYFGPGTRLLVL.

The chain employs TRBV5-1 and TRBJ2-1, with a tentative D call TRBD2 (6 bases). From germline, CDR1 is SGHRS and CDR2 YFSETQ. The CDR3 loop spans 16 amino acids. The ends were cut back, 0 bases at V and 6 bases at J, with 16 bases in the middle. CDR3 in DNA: TGCGCCAGCAGCTTGGGGGCGGCCCGCGGGGTCAATGAGCAGTTCTTC. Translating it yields CASSLGAARGVNEQFF.

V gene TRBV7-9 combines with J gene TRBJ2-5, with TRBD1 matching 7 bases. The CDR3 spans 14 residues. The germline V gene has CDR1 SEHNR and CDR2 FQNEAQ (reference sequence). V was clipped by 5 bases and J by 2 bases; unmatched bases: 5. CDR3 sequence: CASSPDRRQETQYF. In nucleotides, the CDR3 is TGTGCCAGCAGCCCGGACAGGCGACAAGAGACCCAGTACTTC.

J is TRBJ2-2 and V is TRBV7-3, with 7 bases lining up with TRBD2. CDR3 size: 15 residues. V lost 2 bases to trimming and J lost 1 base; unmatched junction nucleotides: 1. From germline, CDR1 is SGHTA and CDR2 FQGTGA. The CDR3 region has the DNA TGTGCCAGCAGCTTACGGGGGGTGAACACCGGGGAGCTGTTTTTT. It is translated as CASSLRGVNTGELFF.

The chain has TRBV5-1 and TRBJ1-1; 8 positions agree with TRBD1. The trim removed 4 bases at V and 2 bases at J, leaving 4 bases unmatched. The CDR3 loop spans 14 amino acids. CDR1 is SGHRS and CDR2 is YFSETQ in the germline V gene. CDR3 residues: CASSVGTGNTEAFF. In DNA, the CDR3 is TGCGCCAGCAGCGTCGGGACAGGCAACACTGAAGCTTTCTTT.

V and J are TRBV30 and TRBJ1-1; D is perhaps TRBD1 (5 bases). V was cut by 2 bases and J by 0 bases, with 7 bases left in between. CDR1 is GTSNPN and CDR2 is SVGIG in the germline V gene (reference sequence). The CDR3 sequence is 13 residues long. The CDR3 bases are TGTGCCTGGAGTAGGACACTGAACACTGAAGCTTTCTTT. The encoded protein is CAWSRTLNTEAFF.

The CDR3 nucleotides read TGTGCCAGCACCGAGATCCCAGCGGGCAATGAGCAGTTCTTC. Translated, it gives CASTEIPAGNEQFF. This rearrangement joins TRBV9 to TRBJ2-1, with D maybe TRBD2 (6 bases). Germline V gene lookup returns CDR1 SGDLS and CDR2 YYNGEE. The CDR3 sequence is 14 residues long. V was clipped by 6 bases and J by 6 bases, with 16 bases between them.

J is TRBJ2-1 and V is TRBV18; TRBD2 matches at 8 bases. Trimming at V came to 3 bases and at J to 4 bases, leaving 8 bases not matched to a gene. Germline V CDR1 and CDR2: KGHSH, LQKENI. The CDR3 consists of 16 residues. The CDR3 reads CASSPPQAGGYNEQFF. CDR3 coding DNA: TGTGCCAGCTCACCCCCGCAGGCGGGGGGATACAATGAGCAGTTCTTC.

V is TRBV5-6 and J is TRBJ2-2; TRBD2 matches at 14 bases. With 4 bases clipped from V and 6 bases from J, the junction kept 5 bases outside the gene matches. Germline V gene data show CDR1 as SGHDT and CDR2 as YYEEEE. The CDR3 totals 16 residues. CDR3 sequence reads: CASSLGTSGGSGELFF. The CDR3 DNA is TGTGCCAGCAGCCTCGGGACTAGCGGGGGATCCGGGGAGCTGTTTTTT.

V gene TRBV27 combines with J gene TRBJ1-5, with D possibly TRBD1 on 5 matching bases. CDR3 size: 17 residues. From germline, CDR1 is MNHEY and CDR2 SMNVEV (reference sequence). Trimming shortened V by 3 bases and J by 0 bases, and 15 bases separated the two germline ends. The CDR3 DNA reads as TGTGCCAGCAGTTTGAAGTGGGGCCCTTATAGCAATCAGCCCCAGCATTTT. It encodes CASSLKWGPYSNQPQHF.

CDR3 bases: TGTGCCAGCAGTTCACAGGGGCAAGAGACCCAGTACTTC. Its translation is CASSSQGQETQYF. The chain has TRBV27 and TRBJ2-5; 7 positions match TRBD1. The junction had 1 base not matched to a gene; V was cut back by 4 bases and J by 2 bases. The CDR3 loop spans 13 amino acids. CDR1 is MNHEY and CDR2 is SMNVEV in the germline V gene (reference sequence).

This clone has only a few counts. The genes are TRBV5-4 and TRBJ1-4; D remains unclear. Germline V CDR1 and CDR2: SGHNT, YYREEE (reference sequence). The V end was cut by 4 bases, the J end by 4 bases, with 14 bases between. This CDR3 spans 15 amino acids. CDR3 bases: TGTGCCAGCAGCGCGAACCGAGGAGGTAATGAAAAACTGTTTTTT. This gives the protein CASSANRGGNEKLFF.

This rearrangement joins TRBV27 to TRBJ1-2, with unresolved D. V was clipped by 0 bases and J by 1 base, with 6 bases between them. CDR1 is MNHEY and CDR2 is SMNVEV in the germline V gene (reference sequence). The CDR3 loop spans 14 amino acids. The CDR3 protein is CASSLSRVNYGYTF. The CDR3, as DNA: TGTGCCAGCAGTTTATCCCGCGTTAACTATGGCTACACCTTC.

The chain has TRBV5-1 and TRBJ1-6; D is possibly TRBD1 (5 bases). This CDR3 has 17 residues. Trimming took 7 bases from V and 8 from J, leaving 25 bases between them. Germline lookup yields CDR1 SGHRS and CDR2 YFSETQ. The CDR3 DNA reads TGCGCCAGCTCTCAGTCCCCGGGACGACTAGGGGATTCACCCCTCCACTTT. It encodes CASSQSPGRLGDSPLHF.